This is a list of T cell receptor beta chains from one sample in a study of blood T cell repertoires in COVID-19. Data came from immunoSEQ multiplex PCR; TCRdb stores just in-frame clones and leaves some out. The sample holds approximately 290,000 clones; roughly 89% are singletons and the top ten take around 0.8%. What was sequenced was peripheral blood. The receptors were sampled from a man aged 25 to 45 with acute or convalescent COVID-19. Both conserved end residues are part of each CDR3. A D gene is named only where the DNA matches it firmly. Rows may omit the clone size; those that give it use once, few, many or a size class.

.	TRBV27	.	TRBJ1-5	TGTGCCAGCAGTTTTAACAGGGCAAGTCAGCCCCAGCATTTT	CASSFNRASQPQHF
.	TRBV3-1/TRBV3-2	.	TRBJ1-2	TGTGCCAGCAGCCCGGACATAGGTAATGGCTACACCTTC	CASSPDIGNGYTF
once	TRBV2	.	TRBJ1-2	TGTGCCAGCAGTGGACTTTATGGCTACACCTTC	CASSGLYGYTF
.	TRBV18	TRBD1	TRBJ1-3	TGTGCCAGCTCACCACTCGGACAGGGTTCCAGGGTTTCTGGAAACACCATATATTTT	CASSPLGQGSRVSGNTIYF
.	TRBV30	.	TRBJ1-3	TGTGCCTGGAGTTCCCCTCAGGGGAGACCTGGAAACACCATATATTTT	CAWSSPQGRPGNTIYF
few	TRBV7-9	TRBD2	TRBJ2-3	TGTGCCAGCAGCTTACGGGGGGGCACAGATACGCAGTATTTT	CASSLRGGTDTQYF
.	TRBV6-1	TRBD1	TRBJ1-2	TGTGCCAGCAGTGAAGCGAGGGCAGGGGGTTTCTATGGCTACACCTTC	CASSEARAGGFYGYTF
.	TRBV4-2	.	TRBJ2-1	TGTGCCAGCAGCCAAGGGGCCTTTAGCGGCTCCTCCTACAATGAGCAGTTCTTC	CASSQGAFSGSSYNEQFF
.	TRBV5-4	TRBD2	TRBJ2-3	TGTGCCAGCAGCCCCAGACGCGGGGGTGGCACAGATACGCAGTATTTT	CASSPRRGGGTDTQYF
.	TRBV5-4	TRBD1	TRBJ1-2	TGTGCCAGCAGCGTAAACAGGGGGCGCGGCTATGGCTACACCTTC	CASSVNRGRGYGYTF
.	TRBV5-5	TRBD1	TRBJ2-2	TGTGCCAGCAGCTTGGGACAGGGGTCCGGGGAGCTGTTTTTT	CASSLGQGSGELFF
.	TRBV28	TRBD1	TRBJ2-2	TGTGCCAGCAGTTCTGGACAGGCCACCGGGGAGCTGTTTTTT	CASSSGQATGELFF
.	TRBV6-4	TRBD1	TRBJ1-2	TGTGCCAGCAGTCCAAGGGGACAGGGCCATGGCTACACCTTC	CASSPRGQGHGYTF
.	TRBV15	.	TRBJ1-4	TGTGCCACCAGCAGAGATGGGGGGGCTGAAAAACTGTTTTTT	CATSRDGGAEKLFF
.	TRBV4-2	.	TRBJ1-3	TGTGCCAGCAGCCTGAGGGCTCGGGATTCGGGGTCCACCATATATTTT	CASSLRARDSGSTIYF
.	TRBV7-9	TRBD1	TRBJ1-5	TGTGCCAGCAGCTGGGGACAGGGGAGGGGCAATCAGCCCCAGCATTTT	CASSWGQGRGNQPQHF
.	TRBV24-1	TRBD1	TRBJ2-5	TGTGCCACCAGTGACCCCAAATACCTAGGACAGGGGAAAGAGACCCAGTACTTC	CATSDPKYLGQGKETQYF
.	TRBV5-1	TRBD1	TRBJ2-5	TGCGCCAGCAGCTTGGGACAGGGGGTTACGGAGACCCAGTACTTC	CASSLGQGVTETQYF
.	TRBV4-1	TRBD1	TRBJ1-4	TGCGCCAGCGGCGCTAGGGACAGAGAGAATGAAAAACTGTTTTTT	CASGARDRENEKLFF
once	TRBV5-1	TRBD1	TRBJ1-2	TGCGCCAGCAGCGAATTAGGGACAGTAACCTATGGCTACACCTTC	CASSELGTVTYGYTF
.	TRBV19	.	TRBJ1-1	TGTGCCACCCTAATGAACACTGAAGCTTTCTTT	CATLMNTEAFF
once	TRBV3-1/TRBV3-2	.	TRBJ1-2	TGTGCCAGCAGCCAAGCTGCGGGGGGAGGATACGCTGGCTACACCTTC	CASSQAAGGGYAGYTF
.	TRBV9	.	TRBJ2-7	TGTGCCAGCAGCGTTGACTTCTACGAGCAGTACTTC	CASSVDFYEQYF
.	TRBV5-1	TRBD2	TRBJ2-7	TGCGCCAGCAGCTGGGAAGGGACTAGCCTAGCCGAGCAGTACTTC	CASSWEGTSLAEQYF
once	TRBV28	TRBD1	TRBJ2-7	TGTGCCAGCAGTTTGTGGGGACAGGGGGACTACGAGCAGTACTTC	CASSLWGQGDYEQYF
once	TRBV5-1	.	TRBJ1-5	TGCGCCAGCAGCTTGGGGCCGTATAGCAATCAGCCCCAGCATTTT	CASSLGPYSNQPQHF
.	TRBV30	.	TRBJ1-2	TGTGCCTGGAGTCAACAGGGAAACTATGGCTACACCTTC	CAWSQQGNYGYTF
.	TRBV4-2	TRBD2	TRBJ2-1	TGTGCCAGCAGCCAAGACGGTTTAGCGGGAGGAAACTACAATGAGCAGTTCTTC	CASSQDGLAGGNYNEQFF
.	TRBV28	.	TRBJ2-2	TGTGCCAGCATTCCCGGGGTGACCGGGGAGCTGTTTTTT	CASIPGVTGELFF
.	TRBV5-1	.	TRBJ2-3	TGCGCCAGCAGCTTGACAGGATCAATGGGGGATACGCAGTATTTT	CASSLTGSMGDTQYF
.	TRBV19	.	TRBJ1-6	TGTGCCAGTAGTATAGGGACAATCGAGGATTCACCCCTCCACTTT	CASSIGTIEDSPLHF
.	TRBV3-1/TRBV3-2	TRBD2	TRBJ2-5	TGTGCCAGCAGGTGGACTAGCCAAGAGACCCAGTACTTC	CASRWTSQETQYF
.	TRBV19	.	TRBJ1-2	TGTGCCAGTAGTCCGAGAAACTATGGCTACACCTTC	CASSPRNYGYTF
.	TRBV4-1	.	TRBJ1-5	TGCGCCAGCAGCCAAGTTCAGGCCGGCAATCAGCCCCAGCATTTT	CASSQVQAGNQPQHF
once	TRBV5-1	.	TRBJ1-1	TGCGCCAGCAGCTTGGTAGGCCCCGACAGAATATGGACTGAAGCTTTCTTT	CASSLVGPDRIWTEAFF
.	TRBV5-6	TRBD1	TRBJ2-1	TGTGCCAGCAGCCTAGACAGGGGACATGAGCAGTTCTTC	CASSLDRGHEQFF
.	TRBV24-1	.	TRBJ2-1	TGTGCCACCAGTGACCCCCTGTGGGGGAGGAATGAGCAGTTCTTC	CATSDPLWGRNEQFF
.	TRBV5-1	.	TRBJ1-3	TGCGCCAGCAGCTTACAGGGAGGGTCTGGAAACACCATATATTTT	CASSLQGGSGNTIYF
.	TRBV28	.	TRBJ2-1	TGTGCCAGCAGTTTAAGCGCAGGAGGTTCTGGGGAGCAGTTCTTC	CASSLSAGGSGEQFF
.	TRBV6-4	.	TRBJ1-1	TGTGCCAGCAGTCGAGAGCTTGGCACTGAAGCTTTCTTT	CASSRELGTEAFF
.	TRBV5-5	.	TRBJ1-5	TGTGCCAGCAGCTCCCGGACTTATAATCAGCCCCAGCATTTT	CASSSRTYNQPQHF
.	TRBV5-1	TRBD1	TRBJ2-1	TGCGCCAGCAGCCCCGGGGACAGTCCATCCTACAATGAGCAGTTCTTC	CASSPGDSPSYNEQFF
.	TRBV18	TRBD1	TRBJ1-2	TGTGCCAGCTCTCCCAAACAGGGGCGCGGCGAGGGCTACACCTTC	CASSPKQGRGEGYTF
.	TRBV6-5	TRBD1	TRBJ1-5	TGTGCCAGTAAACTTAGCGAGGGGGCAAATCAGCCCCAGCATTTT	CASKLSEGANQPQHF
.	TRBV28	TRBD1	TRBJ2-1	TGTGCCAGCAGTTGGGACAGGGATATGGATGAGCAGTTCTTC	CASSWDRDMDEQFF
.	TRBV5-1	.	TRBJ2-1	TGCGCCAGCCGATTGAGCGTGCCGTATTACAATGAGCAGTTCTTC	CASRLSVPYYNEQFF
.	TRBV3-1/TRBV3-2	.	TRBJ2-7	TGTGCCAGCAGCCAATTTGCGGGGAGAAGAAACGAGCAGTACTTC	CASSQFAGRRNEQYF
.	TRBV4-1	.	TRBJ1-2	TGCGCCAGCAGCCAAGATACGGGGTATGGCTACACCTTC	CASSQDTGYGYTF
.	TRBV19	TRBD1	TRBJ1-1	TGTGCCAGTAGTCCTGCGGACAGGGCCACTGAAGCTTTCTTT	CASSPADRATEAFF
few	TRBV4-1	.	TRBJ1-4	TGCGCCTCCACGGGGGGCAGGGACCACGCAACTAATGAAAAACTGTTTTTT	CASTGGRDHATNEKLFF